A selection of T cell receptor beta chains follows, all from one sample in a study of T cells in Graves' hyperthyroidism and ophthalmopathy. TCRdb reanalysed the multiplex PCR reads using MiXCR and keeps one entry per CDR3 protein. The sample holds fewer than 850,000 distinct CDR3 sequences, roughly a sixth seen once. Material for sequencing was blood. These receptors were collected from a man aged 50 to 60 with Graves' hyperthyroidism. Each CDR3 is given with its conserved first and last residue. The D gene is left open where the match is weak. Clone size is not always given. Where it is, it says once, few, many or a class for expanded clones.

D: TRBD1
J: TRBJ2-7
V: TRBV27
size: few
DNA: TGTGCCAGCAGTTTATACGGGACAGGGCGCTACGAGCAGTACTTC
CDR3: CASSLYGTGRYEQYF

D: .
J: TRBJ2-3
V: TRBV6-9
size: few
DNA: TGTGCCACCCGCGTTGGGGGGGCTAGCACAGATACGCAGTATTTT
CDR3: CATRVGGASTDTQYF

D: .
J: TRBJ2-5
V: TRBV30
size: few
DNA: TGTGCCTGGAGTGTTAGTTCGAAGACCCAGTACTTC
CDR3: CAWSVSSKTQYF

D: TRBD1
J: TRBJ2-1
V: TRBV9
size: many
DNA: TGTGCCAGCAGCGTAGAGAACATGGACAGGGGTGGGGAGCAGTTCTTC
CDR3: CASSVENMDRGGEQFF

D: .
J: TRBJ2-1
V: TRBV28
size: .
DNA: TGTGCCAGCAGTAAGGGCAGGGCTGAGCAGTTCTTC
CDR3: CASSKGRAEQFF

D: TRBD2
J: TRBJ2-5
V: TRBV12-5
size: .
DNA: TGTGCTAGTGGACTTACCGCAAGCGGGAGGCCCCAAGAGACCCAGTACTTC
CDR3: CASGLTASGRPQETQYF

D: .
J: TRBJ2-3
V: TRBV3-1
size: many
DNA: TGTGCCAGCAGCCAAGAATCCGGGTCTGGCACAGATACGCAGTATTTT
CDR3: CASSQESGSGTDTQYF

D: TRBD1
J: TRBJ2-3
V: TRBV6-6
size: many
DNA: TGTGCCAGCAGTTACCTGACAGGGGCGTCGGATACGCAGTATTTT
CDR3: CASSYLTGASDTQYF

D: TRBD2
J: TRBJ2-7
V: TRBV18
size: few
DNA: TGTGCCAGCTCACCAAAGGAGCGGGAAATGGTTCCCGAGCAGTACTTC
CDR3: CASSPKEREMVPEQYF

D: .
J: TRBJ1-2
V: TRBV19
size: many
DNA: TGTGCCACCACAGGAGACCCTAACTATGGCTACACCTTC
CDR3: CATTGDPNYGYTF

D: .
J: TRBJ2-6
V: TRBV7-2
size: many
DNA: TGTGCCAGCAGCTCCAGCTCTGGGGCCAACGTCCTGACTTTC
CDR3: CASSSSSGANVLTF

D: .
J: TRBJ1-1
V: TRBV25-1
size: .
DNA: TGTGCCAGCAGTGATCTCTCCGTCCTAAGGGCTGAAGCTTTCTTT
CDR3: CASSDLSVLRAEAFF

D: .
J: TRBJ2-3
V: TRBV18
size: few
DNA: TGTGCCAGCTCACCCTGGCTGGCGGGATCCACAGATACGCAGTATTTT
CDR3: CASSPWLAGSTDTQYF

D: .
J: TRBJ2-3
V: TRBV20-1
size: few
DNA: TGCAGTGCTAGTATTAGCGGCGCAGATACGCAGTATTTT
CDR3: CSASISGADTQYF

D: TRBD1
J: TRBJ2-7
V: TRBV20-1
size: many
DNA: TGCAGTGCTCCAGGCAGGGGGTACGAGCAGTACTTC
CDR3: CSAPGRGYEQYF

D: .
J: TRBJ1-2
V: TRBV19
size: few
DNA: TGTGCCAGTAGTCCCACGACAGGAAATAACTATGGCTACACCTTC
CDR3: CASSPTTGNNYGYTF

D: .
J: TRBJ2-4
V: TRBV28
size: .
DNA: TGTGCCAGCAGTTCCTCTCCCCTAGCCAAAAACATTCAGTACTTC
CDR3: CASSSSPLAKNIQYF

D: .
J: TRBJ1-1
V: TRBV19
size: few
DNA: TGTGCCAGTAGTAACTCCGTGGGGATTTCTGAAGCTTTCTTT
CDR3: CASSNSVGISEAFF

D: .
J: TRBJ1-1
V: TRBV18
size: many
DNA: TGTGCCAGCTCACCTCCTGGCGGGAGCACTGAAGCTTTCTTT
CDR3: CASSPPGGSTEAFF

D: .
J: TRBJ1-1
V: TRBV7-6
size: .
DNA: TGTGCCAGCAGGGGGTACGAGGGGACTGAAGCTTTCTTT
CDR3: CASRGYEGTEAFF

D: TRBD2
J: TRBJ2-1
V: TRBV5-1
size: many
DNA: TGCGCCAGCAGCTTGGATAGCGGGATCTACAATGAGCAGTTCTTC
CDR3: CASSLDSGIYNEQFF

D: TRBD1
J: TRBJ1-1
V: TRBV9
size: .
DNA: TGTGCCAGCAGCGGCCCCGGGACAGGGGAAGCTTTCTTT
CDR3: CASSGPGTGEAFF

D: TRBD2
J: TRBJ2-1
V: TRBV2
size: .
DNA: TGTGCCAGCAGTGCGCCGACTAGCGGGAGGTGGCATGAGCAGTTCTTC
CDR3: CASSAPTSGRWHEQFF

D: .
J: TRBJ1-3
V: TRBV7-9
size: .
DNA: TGTGCCAGCAGCTTTCTAGCGGGAGACCCATATTTT
CDR3: CASSFLAGDPYF

D: .
J: TRBJ2-3
V: TRBV28
size: many
DNA: TGTGCCAGCAGTCCCCCAGCGGAAGATACGCAGTATTTT
CDR3: CASSPPAEDTQYF